This is a list of T cell receptor beta chains from one sample in a study of T cells in Graves' hyperthyroidism and ophthalmopathy. TCRdb ran MiXCR on the multiplex PCR reads and lists one entry per CDR3 protein. The sample records about 200,000 distinct CDR3 sequences, roughly 17% being singletons. The source material was blood. These receptors came from a woman between 50 and 59 years old with Graves' hyperthyroidism. The CDR3 runs from the conserved cysteine through the conserved F or W. Each record gives: CDR3 length, J gene, V gene, clone size, D gene, CDR3 DNA, CDR3 protein. The D gene is left open where the match is weak. Not all rows give a size; the values are once, few, many and, for expanded clones, a class.

length: 18
J: TRBJ2-1
V: TRBV11-2
size: many
D: TRBD2
DNA: TGTGCCAGCAGCTATCTCGGACTAGCGGGGAACTCCTACAATGAGCAGTTCTTC
CDR3: CASSYLGLAGNSYNEQFF

length: 16
J: TRBJ2-2
V: TRBV28
size: NA
D: NA
DNA: TGTGCCAGCAGTTTGGCGGGGCCAAAAACAGCCGGGGAGCTGTTTTTT
CDR3: CASSLAGPKTAGELFF

length: 15
J: TRBJ2-5
V: TRBV7-9
size: NA
D: TRBD2
DNA: TGTGCCAGCAGCTTAGTGGGGACTAGTAAAGAGACCCAGTACTTC
CDR3: CASSLVGTSKETQYF

length: 14
J: TRBJ2-5
V: TRBV2
size: many
D: NA
DNA: TGTGCCAGCAGTGGGCGACAATTAAAAGAGACCCAGTACTTC
CDR3: CASSGRQLKETQYF

length: 17
J: TRBJ2-3
V: TRBV12-3/TRBV12-4
size: many
D: TRBD2
DNA: TGTGCCAGCAGGGGGACTAGCGGGAGAAAGGGAACAGATACGCAGTATTTT
CDR3: CASRGTSGRKGTDTQYF

length: 15
J: TRBJ1-5
V: TRBV28
size: many
D: TRBD1
DNA: TGTGCCAGCAGACTGGACAGGGCGGGCAATCAGCCCCAGCATTTT
CDR3: CASRLDRAGNQPQHF

length: 17
J: TRBJ2-5
V: TRBV6-1
size: few
D: NA
DNA: TGTGCCAGCAGTTCCAAAACTCCTCTGGGTTGGGGAGAGACCCAGTACTTC
CDR3: CASSSKTPLGWGETQYF

length: 16
J: TRBJ2-2
V: TRBV28
size: few
D: NA
DNA: TGTGCCAGCAGTCTCACATCAGGGGAAGCCACCGGGGAGCTGTTTTTT
CDR3: CASSLTSGEATGELFF

length: 16
J: TRBJ1-5
V: TRBV28
size: many
D: NA
DNA: TGTGCCAGCAGTTTTGCAGGGCGTGTGAGCAATCAGCCCCAGCATTTT
CDR3: CASSFAGRVSNQPQHF

length: 14
J: TRBJ1-4
V: TRBV5-8
size: few
D: NA
DNA: TGTGCCAGCAGGGATCCCTCCATCTCTGAAAAACTGTTTTTT
CDR3: CASRDPSISEKLFF

length: 13
J: TRBJ1-2
V: TRBV19
size: NA
D: NA
DNA: TGTGCCAGTAGTTCGGGGGCTATTTATGGCTACACCTTC
CDR3: CASSSGAIYGYTF

length: 16
J: TRBJ1-1
V: TRBV18
size: many
D: NA
DNA: TGTGCCAGCTCCCACACCCTTGGGGACCCGAACACTGAAGCTTTCTTT
CDR3: CASSHTLGDPNTEAFF

length: 13
J: TRBJ2-1
V: TRBV9
size: many
D: NA
DNA: TGTGCCAGCCAAGGATTAGGGTCCCATGAGCAGTTCTTC
CDR3: CASQGLGSHEQFF

length: 12
J: TRBJ2-7
V: TRBV12-3/TRBV12-4
size: NA
D: NA
DNA: TGTGCCAGCAGTTTGACAGGACTCGAGCAGTACTTC
CDR3: CASSLTGLEQYF

length: 14
J: TRBJ2-5
V: TRBV18
size: many
D: NA
DNA: TGTGCCAGCTCACCTCAGACGAGGAAAGAGACCCAGTACTTC
CDR3: CASSPQTRKETQYF

length: 14
J: TRBJ2-5
V: TRBV12-5
size: many
D: NA
DNA: TGTGCTAGTGCCCTATCCACAGGTCAAGAGACCCAGTACTTC
CDR3: CASALSTGQETQYF

length: 13
J: TRBJ2-1
V: TRBV7-8
size: many
D: TRBD2
DNA: TGTGCCAGCAGCTTAGGGGGGGGTGCTGAGCAGTTCTTC
CDR3: CASSLGGGAEQFF

length: 16
J: TRBJ1-3
V: TRBV7-2
size: NA
D: NA
DNA: TGTGCCAGCAGCCGGGGGGGGTTTACCTCTGGAAACACCATATATTTT
CDR3: CASSRGGFTSGNTIYF

length: 13
J: TRBJ1-2
V: TRBV7-9
size: NA
D: TRBD1
DNA: TGTGCCAGCATCGGGACAGGGGGATCAGGCTACACCTTC
CDR3: CASIGTGGSGYTF

length: 17
J: TRBJ2-2
V: TRBV27
size: few
D: TRBD1
DNA: TGTGCCAGCAGTTCCTCCAGGGGGCGCGAGCTAAACGGGGAGCTGTTTTTT
CDR3: CASSSSRGRELNGELFF

length: 13
J: TRBJ1-1
V: TRBV6-1
size: many
D: NA
DNA: TGTGCCAGCAGCCGTGGGGAAAGCACTGAAGCTTTCTTT
CDR3: CASSRGESTEAFF

length: 12
J: TRBJ2-1
V: TRBV27
size: few
D: NA
DNA: TGTGCCAGCAGTGGGCGCGACAATGAGCAGTTCTTC
CDR3: CASSGRDNEQFF

length: 14
J: TRBJ2-2
V: TRBV7-9
size: many
D: NA
DNA: TGTGCCAGCAGCTTAGAGGGAGGAACCGGGGAGCTGTTTTTT
CDR3: CASSLEGGTGELFF

length: 15
J: TRBJ1-5
V: TRBV12-3/TRBV12-4
size: many
D: NA
DNA: TGTGCCAGCAGGTCGGGGGCGGGGAGCAATCAGCCCCAGCATTTT
CDR3: CASRSGAGSNQPQHF

length: 15
J: TRBJ1-1
V: TRBV5-1
size: NA
D: TRBD1
DNA: TGCGCCAGTCAGGACCCACAGGGGGGGAACACTGAAGCTTTCTTT
CDR3: CASQDPQGGNTEAFF

length: 13
J: TRBJ2-7
V: TRBV28
size: many
D: NA
DNA: TGTGCCAGCAGACCATTTCTAGTGGCCGAGCAGTACTTC
CDR3: CASRPFLVAEQYF

length: 16
J: TRBJ2-5
V: TRBV29-1
size: NA
D: NA
DNA: TGCAGCGTTGAAGAGTTGCGGGGCACCGCTCGAGAGACCCAGTACTTC
CDR3: CSVEELRGTARETQYF

length: 13
J: TRBJ2-1
V: TRBV27
size: many
D: NA
DNA: TGTGCCAGCCGGGACATCCTATACAATGAGCAGTTCTTC
CDR3: CASRDILYNEQFF

length: 17
J: TRBJ1-6
V: TRBV28
size: few
D: NA
DNA: TGTGCCAGCAGTTTACCCTTAGGAAGCTCCTATAATTCACCCCTCCACTTT
CDR3: CASSLPLGSSYNSPLHF

length: 16
J: TRBJ2-7
V: TRBV6-1
size: NA
D: TRBD2
DNA: TGTGCCAGCAGTCAAACTAGCGGGACTGAACCCTACGAGCAGTACTTC
CDR3: CASSQTSGTEPYEQYF

length: 16
J: TRBJ2-1
V: TRBV29-1
size: NA
D: TRBD2
DNA: TGCAGCGTTGAAGAGCCTAGCGGGAGGGCCTACAATGAGCAGTTCTTC
CDR3: CSVEEPSGRAYNEQFF

length: 15
J: TRBJ2-2
V: TRBV7-8
size: few
D: NA
DNA: TGTGCCAGCAGCCGGGACAACTTAAACACCGGGGAGCTGTTTTTT
CDR3: CASSRDNLNTGELFF

length: 17
J: TRBJ1-2
V: TRBV15
size: NA
D: NA
DNA: TGTGCCACCAGCACCTTAGTCGCACAGGCTGCTAACTATGGCTACACCTTC
CDR3: CATSTLVAQAANYGYTF

length: 15
J: TRBJ2-1
V: TRBV12-3/TRBV12-4
size: many
D: NA
DNA: TGTGCCAGCACCTATGGAGGGAATGCGGTTGATGAGCAGTTCTTC
CDR3: CASTYGGNAVDEQFF

length: 15
J: TRBJ2-7
V: TRBV20-1
size: many
D: TRBD1
DNA: TGCAGTGCTAGACGCGGACAGGGGAATAGTCGGGAGCAGTACTTC
CDR3: CSARRGQGNSREQYF

length: 13
J: TRBJ1-1
V: TRBV29-1
size: few
D: NA
DNA: TGCAGCGTTGCGGCGCAAAAGAACACTGAAGCTTTCTTT
CDR3: CSVAAQKNTEAFF

length: 13
J: TRBJ2-2
V: TRBV30
size: NA
D: NA
DNA: TGTGCCTGGACGCGAGGAAACACCGGGGAGCTGTTTTTT
CDR3: CAWTRGNTGELFF

length: 14
J: TRBJ2-7
V: TRBV28
size: NA
D: NA
DNA: TGTGCCAGCAGTACCCCGAGGGGTGGGTCCGAGCAGTACTTC
CDR3: CASSTPRGGSEQYF

length: 14
J: TRBJ2-7
V: TRBV28
size: many
D: NA
DNA: TGTGCCAGCGCCGACTCTAGTTTTCGCTACGAGCAGTACTTC
CDR3: CASADSSFRYEQYF

length: 18
J: TRBJ1-3
V: TRBV7-8
size: few
D: TRBD1
DNA: TGTGCCAGCAGCTTAGCCCTAGGACAGGGGACCTCTGGAAACACCATATATTTT
CDR3: CASSLALGQGTSGNTIYF

length: 14
J: TRBJ2-7
V: TRBV27
size: few
D: TRBD1
DNA: TGTGCCAGCAGTTTGGCAGGGGGCTACTACGAGCAGTACTTC
CDR3: CASSLAGGYYEQYF

length: 18
J: TRBJ1-1
V: TRBV6-2/TRBV6-3
size: NA
D: TRBD1
DNA: TGTGCCAGCAGTTACACGACCGGGACAGGGGCTTTGAACACTGAAGCTTTCTTT
CDR3: CASSYTTGTGALNTEAFF

length: 14
J: TRBJ2-7
V: TRBV7-2
size: many
D: TRBD2
DNA: TGTGCCAGCAGCTCCATGAGCGGGAGTTACGAGCAGTACTTC
CDR3: CASSSMSGSYEQYF

length: 14
J: TRBJ2-7
V: TRBV29-1
size: NA
D: NA
DNA: TGCAGCGTGGATGGACTTGAGACTACCTACGAGCAGTACTTC
CDR3: CSVDGLETTYEQYF

length: 14
J: TRBJ1-2
V: TRBV28
size: many
D: TRBD1
DNA: TGTGCCAGCAGTTCTGGGACAGGGGGCTATGGCTACACCTTC
CDR3: CASSSGTGGYGYTF

length: 21
J: TRBJ2-3
V: TRBV15
size: few
D: NA
DNA: TGTGCCACCAGCAGAGTCCCGGTGGGGGGAGGCCGCGTCTCTTCCACAGATACGCAGTATTTT
CDR3: CATSRVPVGGGRVSSTDTQYF

length: 12
J: TRBJ1-1
V: TRBV29-1
size: many
D: TRBD1
DNA: TGCAGCGTTGATGAAGGGGGCCCTGAAGCTTTCTTT
CDR3: CSVDEGGPEAFF

length: 16
J: TRBJ2-1
V: TRBV11-2
size: NA
D: TRBD2
DNA: TGTGCCAGCAGCCCATACCTAGCGGGAGGATGGAATGAGCAGTTCTTC
CDR3: CASSPYLAGGWNEQFF

length: 14
J: TRBJ1-1
V: TRBV2
size: many
D: NA
DNA: TGTGCCAGCAGGGCTGGGCCGGATAACACTGAAGCTTTCTTT
CDR3: CASRAGPDNTEAFF

length: 14
J: TRBJ2-5
V: TRBV6-6
size: few
D: NA
DNA: TGTGCCAGCAGTTACGCCCCCTCCGAGGAGACCCAGTACTTC
CDR3: CASSYAPSEETQYF

length: 12
J: TRBJ2-2
V: TRBV5-6
size: NA
D: NA
DNA: TGTGCCAGCAGCTCCACTCCCACCGAGCTGTTTTTT
CDR3: CASSSTPTELFF

length: 15
J: TRBJ2-7
V: TRBV19
size: many
D: TRBD2
DNA: TGTGCCAGTAGTCCCCAGGAGGGAGGGACCTACGAGCAGTACTTC
CDR3: CASSPQEGGTYEQYF

length: 14
J: TRBJ2-1
V: TRBV20-1
size: NA
D: TRBD2
DNA: TGCAGTGCGCCCACTAGCGGGAGTAACAATGAGCAGTTCTTC
CDR3: CSAPTSGSNNEQFF

length: 16
J: TRBJ2-1
V: TRBV7-2
size: NA
D: NA
DNA: TGTGCCAGCAGTTCCTCCTACACGGGTCCCTACAATGAGCAGTTCTTC
CDR3: CASSSSYTGPYNEQFF